Each of the 27 T cell receptor beta chains below was sequenced from the same sample in a study of T cells in Graves' hyperthyroidism and ophthalmopathy. Amplified regions were TCR beta CDR3 sequences from RNA transcripts. First-round RT-PCR of the TCR CDR3 relied on the HTBI primer set. TCRdb itself ran the multiplex PCR reads through MiXCR, one entry per CDR3 protein. The table includes over 300,000 distinct CDR3 sequences, approximately 15% detected once. The sample comprised blood. The receptors were sampled from a woman aged 55-75 years with Graves' hyperthyroidism.

CDR3 loop: CATSGRSINEQFF. The CDR3 coding sequence is TGTGCCACCAGTGGACGCAGTATCAATGAGCAGTTCTTC. The gene calls are TRBV24-1 and TRBJ2-1; D is ambiguous. CDR1 is KGHDR and CDR2 is SFDVKD in the germline V gene. This CDR3 is built from 13 residues. V gave up 5 bases and J gave up 6 bases, with 10 bases separating them.

The table lists this clonotype with many counts. This chain connects TRBV11-2 to TRBJ1-1; D uncertain. Germline V lookup: CDR1 SGHAT, CDR2 FQNNGV. CDR3 size: 12 residues. Trimming took 5 bases from V and 6 from J, leaving 10 bases between them. Here the CDR3 reads CASSGWPAEAFF. CDR3 DNA sequence: TGTGCCAGCAGCGGCTGGCCGGCTGAAGCTTTCTTT.

This clonotype was found many times. The genes are TRBV20-1 and TRBJ2-3; tentatively, D is TRBD2 (6 bases). The CDR3 totals 15 residues. V shed 3 bases and J shed 0 bases, with 13 bases lying between them. Germline CDR1 is DFQATT and CDR2 is SNEGSKA (reference sequence). CDR3 region: CSASSLAPSTDTQYF. The CDR3 DNA sequence: TGCAGTGCTAGTAGTCTAGCGCCTAGCACAGATACGCAGTATTTT.

The chain recombines TRBV5-4 with TRBJ1-6; D gene unclear. Germline values: CDR1 SGHNT, CDR2 YYREEE (reference sequence). The V end lost 0 bases, the J end lost 4 bases, and 8 bases lay between the germline ends. This CDR3 has 15 amino acids. CDR3 residues: CASSLEGPYNSPLHF. In DNA form, the CDR3 reads TGTGCCAGCAGCTTGGAGGGCCCTTATAATTCACCCCTCCACTTT.

The sample holds many counts of this clonotype. This chain uses TRBV28 with TRBJ2-7, with 7 bases aligning to TRBD2. V trimming: 5 bases; J trimming: 7 bases; junction bases outside the gene matches: 14. Germline values: CDR1 MDHEN, CDR2 SYDVKM. This CDR3 spans 15 amino acids. CDR3 in amino acids: CASSLSGGSSGEQYF. The CDR3 DNA reads TGTGCCAGCAGTCTCTCGGGCGGGAGTTCAGGGGAGCAGTACTTC.

This clonotype came up a few times. This chain links TRBV19 with TRBJ1-2, with D perhaps matching TRBD1 (6 bases). V lost 6 bases, J lost 5 bases, and 19 bases lay in between. Germline CDR1 and CDR2: LNHDA and SQIVND (reference sequence). This CDR3 is 15 amino acids long. The CDR3 DNA follows: TGTGCCAGTAGGAAAGGGGGGCTGGGGAGATATGGCTACACCTTC. Protein sequence: CASRKGGLGRYGYTF.

At least ten counts were recorded for this clonotype. V usage is TRBV18 and J usage is TRBJ1-2; D ambiguous. Trimming took off 2 bases at V and 0 bases at J, with 7 bases between the two ends. CDR3 size: 14 residues. The V gene's germline CDR1 is KGHSH and CDR2 LQKENI. CDR3 nucleotide sequence: TGTGCCAGCTCACCAGGCAGTACTAACTATGGCTACACCTTC. Its translation is CASSPGSTNYGYTF.

The sample holds many counts of this clonotype. V and J are TRBV5-5 and TRBJ2-7; D tentatively fits TRBD1 or TRBD2 (5 bases each). There are 14 residues in the CDR3. Germline values: CDR1 SGHKS, CDR2 YYEKEE (reference sequence). V lost 1 base and J lost 4, with 12 bases in between. The CDR3 here is CASSLWDGHYEQYF. CDR3 nucleotides: TGTGCCAGCAGCTTGTGGGACGGGCATTACGAGCAGTACTTC.

The chain employs TRBV29-1 and TRBJ2-5, with 7 bases that match TRBD2. J was trimmed by 3 bases and V by 4 bases; bases with no gene match: 8. Germline CDR1 reads SQVTM; CDR2 reads ANQGSEA. This CDR3 is built from 14 residues. The CDR3: CSVVVRGEKETQYF. The CDR3 DNA reads as TGCAGCGTTGTAGTCCGGGGGGAAAAAGAGACCCAGTACTTC.

There are many counts of this clonotype. The rearrangement joins TRBV12-3 or TRBV12-4 to TRBJ2-1, with 8 bases identical to TRBD2. The CDR3 sequence is 14 residues long. J lost 5 bases, V lost 4 bases, and 4 bases had no gene match. The DNA for the CDR3 is TGTGCCAGCAGTTGGGGGACTAGTAACAATGAGCAGTTCTTC. This translates into CASSWGTSNNEQFF.

As to this clonotype: This may be a read error: a much more frequent sequence differs by one nucleotide. In this CDR3 the conserved last residue, phenylalanine or tryptophan, is missing, so a read error is likely. The V and J genes are TRBV6-2 or TRBV6-3 and TRBJ2-5; TRBD1 aligns across 7 bases. V dropped 5 bases and J dropped 5; count of bases not matched to a gene: 14. Germline loops: CDR1 MNHEY, CDR2 SVGEGT. The CDR3 consists of 16 residues. The CDR3: CASSIYDRVGSETQYS. The CDR3 region has the DNA TGTGCCAGCAGTATTTACGACAGGGTCGGTTCGGAGACCCAGTACTCC.

This clonotype was counted at least ten times. The chain recombines TRBV24-1 with TRBJ2-1; 8 bases fit TRBD1. The germline V gene has CDR1 KGHDR and CDR2 SFDVKD. There are 15 residues in the CDR3. The trim removed 2 bases at V and 7 bases at J, leaving 6 bases unmatched. The CDR3 sequence: CATSDSRTGMNEQFF. CDR3 DNA sequence: TGTGCCACCAGTGATTCCCGGACAGGGATGAATGAGCAGTTCTTC.

This clonotype was detected many times. J is TRBJ1-5 and V is TRBV12-3 or TRBV12-4; possible D gene TRBD1, 6 bases. The CDR3 extends over 14 amino acids. V gave up 3 bases and J gave up 6 bases, with 12 bases separating them. CDR3 nucleotide sequence: TGTGCCAGCAGTTTTGACAGGTTGGGTCAGCCCCAGCATTTT. Residues: CASSFDRLGQPQHF.

The CDR3 sequence is CASNRDRGQIGYTF. The CDR3 coding sequence is TGTGCCAGCAATAGGGACAGGGGGCAAATTGGCTACACCTTC. V is TRBV6-1 and J is TRBJ1-2; TRBD1 matches at 12 bases. V gave up 7 bases and J gave up 7 bases; unmatched junction bases: 7. The CDR3 consists of 14 residues. Per germline, CDR1 MNHNS and CDR2 SASEGT.

This clonotype was detected many times. The J gene is TRBJ1-1, the V gene TRBV6-6, with TRBD1 as a possible D gene (6 bases). Germline V lookup: CDR1 MNHNY, CDR2 SVGAGI (reference sequence). Trimming removed 2 bases at V and 1 base at J, with 14 bases between. The CDR3 loop spans 16 amino acids. CDR3 protein: CASSYGGGAGNTEAFF. In nucleotides, the CDR3 is TGTGCCAGCAGTTACGGTGGGGGGGCAGGGAACACTGAAGCTTTCTTT.

This clonotype came up many times. J is TRBJ2-7 and V is TRBV3-1; D gene ambiguous. Germline V gene lookup returns CDR1 LGHDT and CDR2 YNNKEL (reference sequence). CDR3 size: 13 residues. The V and J ends lost 4 bases and 7 bases respectively, with 14 bases between them. CDR3 in DNA: TGTGCCAGCAGCCCACGAGAATTTGGGGAGCAGTACTTC. Protein: CASSPREFGEQYF.

The chain links TRBV2 to TRBJ2-3, with no clear D. The CDR3 consists of 16 residues. Trimming stripped 4 bases from V and 0 bases from J, with 14 bases between. Per the germline V gene, CDR1 is SNHLY and CDR2 is FYNNEI. CDR3 nucleotide sequence: TGTGCCAGCAGTGCCCTGCGCGCTACTAGCACAGATACGCAGTATTTT. Residues: CASSALRATSTDTQYF.

This clonotype was detected ten times or more. The chain's CDR3 is CASSPRTSMNTEAFF. In nucleotides, the CDR3 is TGTGCCAGCTCACCCCGGACAAGCATGAACACTGAAGCTTTCTTT. The chain carries TRBV18 and TRBJ1-1, with D perhaps matching TRBD1 (5 bases). V lost 3 bases and J 0 bases, leaving 11 bases between the germline ends. The CDR3 extends over 15 amino acids. Germline V gene lookup returns CDR1 KGHSH and CDR2 LQKENI. Drawing the rest from reference TRBV18 and TRBJ1-1, the complete variable domain is NAGVMQNPRHLVRRRGQEARLRCSPMKGHSHVYWYRQLPEEGLKFMVYLQKENIIDESGMPKERFSAEFPKEGPSILRIQQVVRGDSAAYFCASSPRTSMNTEAFFGQGTRLTVV.

Many counts were recorded for this clonotype. V usage is TRBV27 and J usage is TRBJ2-2; 9 bases are a match to TRBD2. The germline V gene encodes CDR1 MNHEY and CDR2 SMNVEV (reference sequence). The CDR3 is 15 residues long. V trimming: 4 bases; J trimming: 6 bases; junction bases outside the gene matches: 6. The DNA of the CDR3 is TGTGCCAGCAGTTACGGGACTAGCATCGCCGGGGAGCTGTTTTTT. Translated, it gives CASSYGTSIAGELFF.

At least ten counts were recorded for this clonotype. The chain is built from TRBV12-3 or TRBV12-4 and TRBJ2-5; D is uncertain. The V gene lost 5 bases and the J gene lost 5 bases, with 6 bases spanning the gap. The CDR3 is 11 amino acids. The CDR3 region has the DNA TGTGCCAGCAGTGTGGGGGAGACCCAGTACTTC. It codes for CASSVGETQYF.

This clonotype was seen repeatedly, ten times or more. The genes are TRBV18 and TRBJ1-1, with D perhaps TRBD1 (6 bases). The CDR3 contains 15 residues. The germline V and J ends were trimmed by 5 bases and 2 bases, with 15 bases remaining between them. CDR1 KGHSH and CDR2 LQKENI come from the germline V gene. The CDR3 here is CASSYFGQRNTEAFF. The CDR3 DNA is TGTGCCAGCTCATATTTCGGACAGAGAAACACTGAAGCTTTCTTT.

The table lists this clonotype with a few counts. The chain has TRBV29-1 and TRBJ2-4; D may correspond to TRBD1 or TRBD2 (5 bases each). This CDR3 has 13 residues. Germline values: CDR1 SQVTM, CDR2 ANQGSEA. The germline V and J ends were trimmed by 6 bases and 0 bases, with 9 bases remaining between them. The CDR3 is CSVTGLAKNIQYF. CDR3 sequence (DNA): TGCAGCGTGACGGGGCTAGCCAAAAACATTCAGTACTTC.

The J gene is TRBJ2-3, the V gene TRBV30; 12 nucleotides line up with TRBD1. Germline trimming cut 8 bases from V and 6 bases from J; bases unmatched to any gene: 3. Germline V gene lookup returns CDR1 GTSNPN and CDR2 SVGIG (reference sequence). The CDR3 spans 12 residues. The CDR3 region is CARGQGADTQYF. The DNA of the CDR3 is TGTGCCCGGGGACAGGGGGCGGATACGCAGTATTTT.

The sample holds a few counts of this clonotype. The chain joins TRBV18 to TRBJ1-3; D unclear. Germline V lookup: CDR1 KGHSH, CDR2 LQKENI. The CDR3 is 13 amino acids. Trimming left V 6 bases short and J 0 bases short, with 6 bases between. Written as DNA, the CDR3 is TGTGCCAGCTCTCAAAACTCTGGAAACACCATATATTTT. Residues: CASSQNSGNTIYF.

This clonotype showed up many times. V is TRBV11-2 and J is TRBJ2-7; D tentatively reads TRBD1 or TRBD2 (5 bases each). Trimming shortened V by 4 bases and J by 1 base, and 14 bases separated the two germline ends. Germline-derived CDR1 and CDR2 are SGHAT and FQNNGV. This CDR3 has 15 residues. The CDR3: CASSSTQGRSYEQYF. Here the CDR3 DNA reads TGTGCCAGCAGCTCTACCCAGGGACGGTCCTACGAGCAGTACTTC.

This chain connects TRBV10-3 to TRBJ2-7; D is perhaps TRBD1 (6 bases). V was shortened by 8 bases and J by 2 bases, with 10 bases between the two germline ends. The CDR3 loop spans 12 amino acids. Germline V gives CDR1 ENHRY, CDR2 SYGVKD. CDR3 sequence reads: CAIAGAPYEQYF. The DNA for the CDR3 is TGTGCCATCGCAGGGGCCCCCTACGAGCAGTACTTC.

This clonotype was seen many times. This sequence joins TRBV2 and TRBJ2-7; 8 positions agree with TRBD2. The CDR3 sequence is 12 residues long. Trimming at V came to 8 bases and at J to 6 bases, leaving 6 bases not matched to a gene. The germline V gene encodes CDR1 SNHLY and CDR2 FYNNEI. The CDR3 DNA follows: TGTGCCAGCGCTAGCGGGTCGGGCGAGCAGTACTTC. It is translated as CASASGSGEQYF.